This T cell receptor beta chain came from a study of T cells in Graves' hyperthyroidism and ophthalmopathy. CDR1 is SGHVS and CDR2 is FQNEAQ in the germline V gene. The CDR3 is 17 amino acids. Trimming pared 1 base from V and 3 bases from J, leaving 18 bases between. Within the sample, this clonotype is medium-sized. The target antigen is unknown. Using RNA transcripts as the source, TCR beta CDR3 regions were amplified. Initially, a first-round RT-PCR of the TCR CDR3 employed the HTBI primer set. TCRdb ran MiXCR on the multiplex PCR reads and lists one entry per CDR3 protein. Found here are over 700,000 distinct CDR3 sequences, 18% of them singletons; the top ten hold 16%. Any patient presenting with uncontrolled infection, other autoimmune disease, pregnancy or lactation was left out. Findings and caveats of the study: Among clonotypes expanded in thyroid above 0.001, most were also found in blood. From stable hyperthyroidism, ophthalmopathy was separated by a 13 V-J model.

The origin of this receptor is a woman aged 50 to 65 with Graves' hyperthyroidism that later progressed to Graves' ophthalmopathy. Source material: blood. The chain links TRBV7-8 to TRBJ1-2; D call uncertain. The CDR3 DNA reads TGTGCCAGCAGCTTAGGGATTGGTCACCCGGAGGACTATGGCTACACCTTC. Translation: CASSLGIGHPEDYGYTF.